This T cell receptor beta chain was recovered during a study of PD-1 blockade in classical Hodgkin lymphoma. Study conclusions and caveats: The study found that TCR diversity rose significantly by C4D1 in CD4+ but not CD8+ cells. Among the patients, those starting nivolumab under 1 year after ASCT were excluded.

V shed 10 bases and J shed 0 bases, with 13 bases lying between them. This CDR3 is 14 amino acids long. Per the germline V gene, CDR1 is LNHDA and CDR2 is SQIVND (reference sequence). Notes on this clone: Its antigen is unidentified.

The time point is: cycle 4 day 1 (C4D1), after more than five weeks of nivolumab. Each patient's relapse followed autologous stem cell transplantation, and brentuximab vedotin exposure varied. TCRdb's table, derived via immunoSEQ multiplex PCR, lists solely in-frame clones and lacks some. The sample has about 39,000 clones; roughly 73% are singletons. This receptor was obtained from a human donor with classical Hodgkin lymphoma. This specimen consisted of peripheral blood mononuclear cells (PBMCs), obtained before the fourth cycle of nivolumab. V gene TRBV19 combines with J gene TRBJ1-3; possibly TRBD1 for D (6 bases). CDR3 protein: CATSDSSSGNTIYF. The CDR3 DNA reads TGTGCCACGTCGGACAGCAGCTCTGGAAACACCATATATTTT.